This T cell receptor (beta chain) was sequenced in a study of cytomegalovirus exposure and HLA in healthy donors. Study summary: Earlier sequencing of about 200 million T cells yielded around 120 million unique TCR beta sequences. Study-wide results and caveats: Cytomegalovirus-associated TCR beta chains were listed, numbering approximately 150.

The CDR3 has 13 residues. V lost 1 base and J lost 5, with 9 bases in between. A remark on this clone: Its antigen is still unknown.

The PCR had 60 Vbeta and 13 Jbeta primers. Clones were sequenced by immunoSEQ multiplex PCR, and TCRdb holds only the in-frame ones, with some missing. The data hold 95,000 to 100,000 clones, with roughly 74% observed a single time. Sequencing was performed on PBMCs. This receptor was identified in a woman between 40 and 50 years old in good health and CMV-seronegative. This rearrangement joins TRBV5-3 to TRBJ2-5; D unclear. TRBV5-3 counts as an open reading frame of uncertain function. The CDR3 region has the DNA TGTGCCAGAAGCTTGTTCGTTCGGGAGACCCAGTACTTC. It is translated as CARSLFVRETQYF.